This entry features one TCR beta chain sequence. Its target is not known. In building TCR beta libraries, iRepertoire HTBI primers were used together with Arm-PCR of CDR3 regions. TCRdb reprocessed the multiplex PCR reads with MiXCR, giving one entry per CDR3 protein. The repertoire holds around 430,000 distinct CDR3 sequences, with 22% as singletons. This CDR3 region has 17 residues. Germline CDR1 is DFQATT and CDR2 is SNEGSKA (reference sequence). Trimming took off 5 bases at V and 0 bases at J, with 17 bases between the two ends. This entry belongs to a study of regulatory T cells in long-lasting Graves disease. The time point was: persistent/refractory GD, antithyroid drugs over 5 years with positive TRAb. The TCR library was made from RNA that had been extracted from PBMCs in TRIzol. Graves' disease diagnosis was established per American Thyroid Association guidelines. Overall study results and limits: Less diverse TCR repertoires were seen in persistent Graves' patients than in newly diagnosed ones. Persistent disease preferred TRBV28, TRBJ1-2 and TRBJ2-5; new disease, TRBV20-1 and TRBJ2-1. New patients shared fewer public clonotypes (about 970) than persistent patients did (more than 2,500).

This sequence was found in a female donor with Graves disease. This specimen was peripheral blood mononuclear cells (PBMCs), taken when the disease was refractory, from a patient treated with antithyroid drugs. The chain has TRBV20-1 and TRBJ2-6, with D perhaps matching TRBD2 (7 bases). The chain's CDR3 is CSAGWKGGDSGANVLTF. The CDR3 coding sequence is TGCAGTGCTGGTTGGAAGGGGGGGGACTCTGGGGCCAACGTCCTGACTTTC.